A single sample is the source of the 27 T cell receptor beta chains below, sequenced in a study of CD8+ T cells in alopecia areata. Extracted RNA was reverse transcribed into cDNA, the sequencing template. Here immunoSEQ multiplex PCR was the method, and the copy in TCRdb shows in-frame clones only, minus some. The sample has 110,000 to 150,000 clones, about 59% seen once; the top ten hold 15%. As for treatment: oral pan-JAK inhibitor, 5-10 mg twice daily. The sample was CD8+ T cells sorted from blood, taken at week 4, from a patient treated with tofacitinib. These receptors were taken from a human donor with alopecia areata.

This clone was counted a few times. The J gene is TRBJ2-7, the V gene TRBV13, with 7 nucleotides matching TRBD2. The V and J ends lost 5 bases and 6 bases, in that order; junction bases with no gene match: 7. The CDR3 is made up of 13 amino acids. The V gene's germline CDR1 is PRHDT and CDR2 FYEKMQ (reference sequence). For the CDR3, the DNA is TGTGCCAGCAGCAGTCGGGACTACGGCGAGCAGTACTTC. Its translation: CASSSRDYGEQYF.

The V gene is TRBV30, the J gene TRBJ1-5; D unresolved. Trimming left V 2 bases short and J 0 bases short, with 8 bases between. The CDR3 length is 14 residues. Germline V CDR1 and CDR2: GTSNPN, SVGIG (reference sequence). CDR3 DNA: TGTGCCTGGAGTTCGTCCGCTAGCAATCAGCCCCAGCATTTT. It translates to CAWSSSASNQPQHF.

In its sample, this clone was seen once. The chain recombines TRBV30 with TRBJ1-1; no clear D gene. CDR3 length: 14 amino acids. Between the trimmed V and J ends, which lost 3 bases and 1 base, there was a span of 12 bases. Looked up from germline, CDR1 is GTSNPN and CDR2 is SVGIG (reference sequence). The CDR3 DNA follows: TGTGCCTGGAGCGGAACAGAAACGAACACTGAAGCTTTCTTT. Translated: CAWSGTETNTEAFF.

This clone was seen more than once but under ten times. The chain has TRBV27 and TRBJ2-1; D gene uncertain. The germline V gene has CDR1 MNHEY and CDR2 SMNVEV (reference sequence). Trimming shortened V by 8 bases and J by 8 bases, and 7 bases separated the two germline ends. There are 10 residues in the CDR3. The CDR3 DNA reads as TGTGCCAGCGGGCAGGATGAGCAGTTCTTC. Translation gives CASGQDEQFF.

CDR3 bases: TGTGCCAGCAGCCCGTCAGGCTACCTGAACACTGAAGCTTTCTTT. This gives the protein CASSPSGYLNTEAFF. This chain joins TRBV27 and TRBJ1-1; D is ambiguous. The CDR3 is 15 amino acids. Germline V gene data show CDR1 as MNHEY and CDR2 as SMNVEV (reference sequence). Trimming removed 6 bases at V and 0 bases at J, with 14 bases between.

This rearrangement joins TRBV29-1 to TRBJ2-1; a weak D match, TRBD1 (5 bases). Trimming took 3 bases from V and 9 from J, leaving 12 bases between them. Germline V gives CDR1 SQVTM, CDR2 ANQGSEA. The CDR3 runs 12 residues. The CDR3 nucleotides read TGCAGCGTTGACCAGGGTTTAGGTGAGCAGTTCTTC. It specifies CSVDQGLGEQFF.

V usage is TRBV20-1 and J usage is TRBJ2-1; the match to TRBD2 covers 8 bases. Germline V gene lookup returns CDR1 DFQATT and CDR2 SNEGSKA (reference sequence). J lost 9 bases, V lost 7 bases, and 5 bases had no gene match. CDR3 length equals 11 residues. CDR3 amino acids: CSVERGIEQFF. The CDR3 DNA reads as TGCAGTGTTGAGCGGGGGATTGAGCAGTTCTTC.

The chain recombines TRBV5-6 with TRBJ2-7; a weak D match, TRBD1 (5 bases). The V end was cut by 4 bases, the J end by 1 base, with 15 bases between. The CDR3 runs to 15 residues. Germline CDR1 reads SGHDT; CDR2 reads YYEEEE. The CDR3 loop is CASSPTGYASYEQYF. DNA for the CDR3: TGTGCCAGCAGCCCCACAGGATACGCTTCCTACGAGCAGTACTTC. Combining the CDR3 with reference TRBV5-6 and TRBJ2-7 gives the whole variable domain DAGVTQSPTHLIKTRGQQVTLRCSPKSGHDTVSWYQQALGQGPQFIFQYYEEEERQRGNFPDRFSGHQFPNYSSELNVNALLLGDSALYLCASSPTGYASYEQYFGPGTRLTVT.

V usage is TRBV11-1 and J usage is TRBJ2-7, with D possibly matching TRBD1 (6 bases). Between the trimmed V and J ends, which lost 6 bases and 5 bases, there was a span of 14 bases. Germline loops: CDR1 SGHAT, CDR2 FQDESV (reference sequence). The length of the CDR3 is 13 residues. This chain's CDR3 is CASSLIWTDEQYF. CDR3 nucleotide sequence: TGTGCCAGCAGTCTGATTTGGACAGACGAGCAGTACTTC.

This clone was counted between two and nine times. V is TRBV9 and J is TRBJ2-1; 8 nucleotides line up with TRBD2. The germline CDR1 and CDR2 sequences are SGDLS and YYNGEE. V lost 0 bases and J lost 4; bases outside the gene matches: 6. This CDR3 is 16 amino acids long. Written as DNA, the CDR3 is TGTGCCAGCAGCGTAGAAGGCGGGGGGATATACAATGAGCAGTTCTTC. Translating it yields CASSVEGGGIYNEQFF.

V and J are TRBV5-1 and TRBJ2-7, with D perhaps TRBD2 (7 bases). CDR3 length equals 15 residues. Germline values: CDR1 SGHRS, CDR2 YFSETQ. The V end was cut by 2 bases, the J end by 2 bases, with 14 bases between. The CDR3 DNA is TGCGCCAGCAGCTTCTCTGCGGGGGCCGCCTACGAGCAGTACTTC. It translates to CASSFSAGAAYEQYF.

This chain uses TRBV4-1 with TRBJ1-2; no reliable D call. The ends were cut back, 0 bases at V and 4 bases at J, with 6 bases in the middle. This CDR3 spans 13 amino acids. CDR1 and CDR2 from the germline V gene are MGHRA and YSYEKL. CDR3 in amino acids: CASSQETVYGYTF. CDR3 bases: TGCGCCAGCAGCCAAGAAACAGTCTATGGCTACACCTTC.

This chain uses TRBV7-9 with TRBJ1-6, with D unclear. The CDR3 covers 15 residues. Germline-derived CDR1 and CDR2 are SEHNR and FQNEAQ (reference sequence). Trimming took 4 bases from V and 10 from J, leaving 17 bases between them. The CDR3 DNA sequence: TGTGCCAGCAGCTCAGATGGGGTAGGGCGCTCACCCCTCCACTTT. Amino acid sequence: CASSSDGVGRSPLHF.

This clone has only a few counts. The chain has TRBV6-5 and TRBJ2-7; tentatively, D is TRBD1 or TRBD2 (5 bases each). Looked up from germline, CDR1 is MNHEY and CDR2 is SVGAGI. V was pared by 5 bases and J by 2 bases, with 16 bases between. The CDR3 is 15 residues long. The CDR3 DNA is TGTGCCAGCAGTGGCCGGGACCGCAGAACCTACGAGCAGTACTTC. Its translation: CASSGRDRRTYEQYF.

The rearrangement uses TRBV6-5 and TRBJ2-7; D unresolved. The CDR3 spans 15 residues. The germline gives CDR1 MNHEY, CDR2 SVGAGI. V dropped 2 bases and J dropped 0 bases, with 11 bases sitting between them. The CDR3 here is CASSYKAPYSYEQYF. The CDR3 region has the DNA TGTGCCAGCAGTTACAAGGCTCCGTACTCCTACGAGCAGTACTTC.

This clone was observed a handful of times. This chain uses TRBV27 with TRBJ1-4; a weak D match, TRBD1 (5 bases). The V gene's germline CDR1 is MNHEY and CDR2 SMNVEV (reference sequence). This CDR3 contains 14 residues. Trimming removed 3 bases at V and 3 bases at J, with 8 bases between. The CDR3 bases are TGTGCCAGCAGTTTGGGGGACCCTAATGAAAAACTGTTTTTT. Translating it yields CASSLGDPNEKLFF. The full variable domain, its missing parts supplied by reference TRBV27 and TRBJ1-4, is EAQVTQNPRYLITVTGKKLTVTCSQNMNHEYMSWYRQDPGLGLRQIYYSMNVEVTDKGDVPEGYKVSRKEKRNFPLILESPSPNQTSLYFCASSLGDPNEKLFFGSGTQLSVL.

The chain recombines TRBV5-1 with TRBJ1-2, with 7 bases identical to TRBD1. The V gene's germline CDR1 is SGHRS and CDR2 YFSETQ. The CDR3 has 14 residues. V shed 1 base, J shed 4 bases, and the junction held 4 bases outside the gene matches. The CDR3 nucleotides are TGCGCCAGCAGCTTGCACACAGGGGCCTATGGCTACACCTTC. It is translated as CASSLHTGAYGYTF.

This chain uses TRBV9 with TRBJ1-1; D remains unclear. This CDR3 has 15 residues. V lost 0 bases and J 1 base, leaving 10 bases between the germline ends. Germline CDR1 and CDR2: SGDLS and YYNGEE. The DNA of the CDR3 is TGTGCCAGCAGCGTAGGAGGGTCCACGAACACTGAAGCTTTCTTT. Translating gives CASSVGGSTNTEAFF.

This chain connects TRBV2 to TRBJ2-7, with a tentative D call TRBD2 (5 bases). V was shortened by 1 base and J by 0 bases, with 7 bases between the two germline ends. The CDR3 is 14 amino acids. In germline, CDR1 is SNHLY, CDR2 FYNNEI. In DNA form, the CDR3 reads TGTGCCAGCAGTGAAGATGGGAGCTCCTACGAGCAGTACTTC. Amino acids: CASSEDGSSYEQYF.

There are a few counts of this clone. V and J are TRBV30 and TRBJ2-7, with D possibly matching TRBD1 (5 bases). Germline values: CDR1 GTSNPN, CDR2 SVGIG (reference sequence). The CDR3 contains 14 residues. Trimming removed 2 bases at V and 4 bases at J, with 15 bases between. Written as DNA, the CDR3 is TGTGCCTGGAGTTACGGTAAGGGGCCATACGAGCAGTACTTC. It translates to CAWSYGKGPYEQYF.

To note about this clone: Given a much more abundant clone one base away, this may be a read error. The chain is built from TRBV27 and TRBJ2-3; D unresolved. Germline CDR1 MNHEY, CDR2 SMNVEV (reference sequence). CDR3 length: 13 residues. V lost 4 bases, J lost 0 bases, and 5 bases lay in between. For the CDR3, the DNA is TGTGCCAGCAGTTCTTCTAGCACAGATACGCAGTATTTT. Its translation: CASSSSSTDTQYF.

The V call is TRBV5-1, the J call TRBJ2-6, with D unresolved. Germline loops: CDR1 SGHRS, CDR2 YFSETQ. CDR3 length: 15 amino acids. The V and J ends lost 3 bases and 0 bases respectively, with 7 bases between them. CDR3 region: CASSYSASGANVLTF. CDR3 bases: TGCGCCAGCAGCTACTCAGCCTCTGGGGCCAACGTCCTGACTTTC.

This clone is a singleton in its sample. J is TRBJ2-7 and V is TRBV27, with D tentatively TRBD1 or TRBD2 (5 bases each). V was shortened by 5 bases and J by 3 bases, with 11 bases between the two germline ends. CDR1 is MNHEY, CDR2 SMNVEV, per germline (reference sequence). The CDR3 length is 13 residues. CDR3 sequence reads: CASSVGRVYEQYF. Written as DNA, the CDR3 is TGTGCCAGCAGTGTGGGACGGGTCTACGAGCAGTACTTC.

The J gene is TRBJ2-7, the V gene TRBV29-1, with TRBD2 matching over 8 bases. V shed 4 bases, J shed 3 bases, and the junction held 5 bases outside the gene matches. In germline, CDR1 is SQVTM, CDR2 ANQGSEA. This CDR3 is built from 13 residues. The CDR3 region is CSVVRRGDYEQYF. The DNA of the CDR3 is TGCAGCGTTGTGCGGCGGGGGGACTACGAGCAGTACTTC.

In its sample, this clone was seen a few times. The gene calls are TRBV5-4 and TRBJ2-3; the match to TRBD2 covers 11 bases. The CDR3 covers 15 residues. Germline CDR1 SGHNT, CDR2 YYREEE (reference sequence). Unmatched junction bases numbered 7, after V lost 4 bases and J lost 6 bases. The CDR3 region has the DNA TGTGCCAGCAGCAGTAGCGGGGGGGCAGGTGATACGCAGTATTTT. It translates to CASSSSGGAGDTQYF.

V is TRBV4-1 and J is TRBJ2-5; 8 bases map to TRBD2. The CDR3 length is 16 residues. The J segment lost 1 base and the V segment lost 1 base, leaving 5 bases of the junction unmatched. Germline CDR1 and CDR2: MGHRA and YSYEKL. CDR3 in amino acids: CASSQGTSGLQETQYF. CDR3 DNA: TGCGCCAGCAGCCAAGGCACTAGCGGACTCCAAGAGACCCAGTACTTC.

V usage is TRBV2 and J usage is TRBJ1-2; no clear D. CDR1 and CDR2 (germline): SNHLY, FYNNEI. There are 15 residues in the CDR3. The V gene lost 8 bases and the J gene lost 5 bases, with 21 bases spanning the gap. The CDR3 coding sequence is TGTGCCAGCTCCCCCACGGGGTCCTCGGGTTATGGCTACACCTTC. Translating it yields CASSPTGSSGYGYTF.